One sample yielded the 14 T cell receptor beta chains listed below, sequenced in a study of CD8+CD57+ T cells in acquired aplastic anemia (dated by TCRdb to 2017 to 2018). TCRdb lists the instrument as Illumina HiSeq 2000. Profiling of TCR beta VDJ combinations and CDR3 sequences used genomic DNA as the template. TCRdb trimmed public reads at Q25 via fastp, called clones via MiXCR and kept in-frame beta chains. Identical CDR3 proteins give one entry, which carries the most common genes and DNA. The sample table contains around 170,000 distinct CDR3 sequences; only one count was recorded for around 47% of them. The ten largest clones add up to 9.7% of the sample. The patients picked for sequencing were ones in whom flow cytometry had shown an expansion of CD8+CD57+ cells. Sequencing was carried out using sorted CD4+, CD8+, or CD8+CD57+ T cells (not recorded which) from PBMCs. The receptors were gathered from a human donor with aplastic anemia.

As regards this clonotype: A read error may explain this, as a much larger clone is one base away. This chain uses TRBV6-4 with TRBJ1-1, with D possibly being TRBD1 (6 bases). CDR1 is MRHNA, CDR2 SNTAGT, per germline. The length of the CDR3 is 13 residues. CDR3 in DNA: TGTGCCAGCAGTGAAGGGAGGGACACTGATGCTTTCTTT. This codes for CASSEGRDTDAFF.

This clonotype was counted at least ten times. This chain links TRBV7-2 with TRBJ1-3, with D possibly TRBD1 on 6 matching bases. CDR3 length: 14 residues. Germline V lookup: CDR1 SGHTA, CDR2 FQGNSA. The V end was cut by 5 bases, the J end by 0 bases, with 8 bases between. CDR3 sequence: CASSTDSSGNTIYF. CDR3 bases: TGTGCCAGCAGCACGGACAGCTCTGGAAACACCATATATTTT.

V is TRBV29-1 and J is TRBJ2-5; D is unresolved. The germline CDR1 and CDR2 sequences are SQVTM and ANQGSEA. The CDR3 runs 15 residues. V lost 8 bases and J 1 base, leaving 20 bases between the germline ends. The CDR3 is CSTLSLTARQETQYF. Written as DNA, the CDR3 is TGCAGCACCCTGTCCCTCACAGCTCGCCAAGAGACCCAGTACTTC.

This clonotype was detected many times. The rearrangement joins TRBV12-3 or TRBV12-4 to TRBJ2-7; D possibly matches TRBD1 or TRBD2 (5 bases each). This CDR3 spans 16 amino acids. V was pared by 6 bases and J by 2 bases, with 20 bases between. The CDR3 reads CASSADLGDATYEQYF. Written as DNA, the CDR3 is TGTGCCAGCAGCGCCGACCTAGGGGACGCGACCTACGAGCAGTACTTC.

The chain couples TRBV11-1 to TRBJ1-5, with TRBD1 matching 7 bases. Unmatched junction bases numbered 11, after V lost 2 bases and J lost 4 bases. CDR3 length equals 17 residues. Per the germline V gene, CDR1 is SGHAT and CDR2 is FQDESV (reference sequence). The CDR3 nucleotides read TGTGCCAGCAGCTTAAGGTTCTGGGACAGACAAAATCAGCCCCAGCATTTT. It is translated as CASSLRFWDRQNQPQHF.

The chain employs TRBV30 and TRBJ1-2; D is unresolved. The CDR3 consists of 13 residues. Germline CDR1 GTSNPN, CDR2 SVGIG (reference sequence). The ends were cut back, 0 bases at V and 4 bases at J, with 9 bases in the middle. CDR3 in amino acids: CAWSVQRSYGYTF. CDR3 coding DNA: TGTGCCTGGAGTGTACAGAGATCCTATGGCTACACCTTC.

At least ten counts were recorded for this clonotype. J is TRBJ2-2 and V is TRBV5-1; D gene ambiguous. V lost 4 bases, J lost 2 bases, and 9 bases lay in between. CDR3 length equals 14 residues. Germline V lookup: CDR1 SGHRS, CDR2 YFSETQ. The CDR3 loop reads CASSPYLNTGELFF. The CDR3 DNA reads TGCGCCAGCAGCCCTTACCTCAACACCGGGGAGCTGTTTTTT.

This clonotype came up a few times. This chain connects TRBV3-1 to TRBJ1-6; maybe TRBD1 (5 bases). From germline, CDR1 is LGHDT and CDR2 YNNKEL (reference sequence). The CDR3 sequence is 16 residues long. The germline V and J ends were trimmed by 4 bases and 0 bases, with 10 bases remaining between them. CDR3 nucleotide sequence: TGTGCCAGCAGCCGGGACCCCCTCTCCTATAATTCACCCCTCCACTTT. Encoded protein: CASSRDPLSYNSPLHF.

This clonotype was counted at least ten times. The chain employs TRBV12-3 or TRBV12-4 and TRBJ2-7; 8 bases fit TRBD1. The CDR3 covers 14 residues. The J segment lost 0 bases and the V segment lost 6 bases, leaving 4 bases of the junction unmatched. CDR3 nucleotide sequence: TGTGCCAGCAGGGGGGACAGGCTCTCCTACGAGCAGTACTTC. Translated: CASRGDRLSYEQYF.

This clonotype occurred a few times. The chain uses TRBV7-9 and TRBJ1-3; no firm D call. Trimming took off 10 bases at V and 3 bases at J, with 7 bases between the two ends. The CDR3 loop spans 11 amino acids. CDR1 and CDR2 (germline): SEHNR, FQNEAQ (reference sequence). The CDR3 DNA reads TGTGCCAACGGCTTTGGAAACACCATATATTTT. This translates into CANGFGNTIYF.

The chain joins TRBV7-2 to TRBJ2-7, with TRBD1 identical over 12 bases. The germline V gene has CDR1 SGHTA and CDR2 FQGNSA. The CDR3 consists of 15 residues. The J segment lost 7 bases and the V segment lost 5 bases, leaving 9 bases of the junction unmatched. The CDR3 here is CASSGGDRGPWEQYF. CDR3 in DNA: TGTGCCAGCAGCGGAGGGGACAGGGGGCCCTGGGAGCAGTACTTC.

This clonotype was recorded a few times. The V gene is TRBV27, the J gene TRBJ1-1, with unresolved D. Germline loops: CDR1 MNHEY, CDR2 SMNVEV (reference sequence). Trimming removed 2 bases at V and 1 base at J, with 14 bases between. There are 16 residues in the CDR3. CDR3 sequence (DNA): TGTGCCAGCAGTTTACTCCGAGTACAAGCGAACACTGAAGCTTTCTTT. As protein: CASSLLRVQANTEAFF.

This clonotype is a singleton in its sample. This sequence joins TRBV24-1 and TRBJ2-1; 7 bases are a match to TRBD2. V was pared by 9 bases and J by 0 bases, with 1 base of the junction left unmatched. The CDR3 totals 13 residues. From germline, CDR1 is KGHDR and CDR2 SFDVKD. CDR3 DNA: TGTGCCACCGGCGGGAGCTCCTACAATGAGCAGTTCTTC. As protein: CATGGSSYNEQFF.

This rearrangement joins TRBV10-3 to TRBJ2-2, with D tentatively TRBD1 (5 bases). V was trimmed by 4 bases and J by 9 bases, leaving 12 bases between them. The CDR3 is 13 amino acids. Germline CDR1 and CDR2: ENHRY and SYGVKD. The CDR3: CAISGSGPRELFF. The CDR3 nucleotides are TGTGCCATCAGTGGTTCAGGGCCCCGGGAGCTGTTTTTT.